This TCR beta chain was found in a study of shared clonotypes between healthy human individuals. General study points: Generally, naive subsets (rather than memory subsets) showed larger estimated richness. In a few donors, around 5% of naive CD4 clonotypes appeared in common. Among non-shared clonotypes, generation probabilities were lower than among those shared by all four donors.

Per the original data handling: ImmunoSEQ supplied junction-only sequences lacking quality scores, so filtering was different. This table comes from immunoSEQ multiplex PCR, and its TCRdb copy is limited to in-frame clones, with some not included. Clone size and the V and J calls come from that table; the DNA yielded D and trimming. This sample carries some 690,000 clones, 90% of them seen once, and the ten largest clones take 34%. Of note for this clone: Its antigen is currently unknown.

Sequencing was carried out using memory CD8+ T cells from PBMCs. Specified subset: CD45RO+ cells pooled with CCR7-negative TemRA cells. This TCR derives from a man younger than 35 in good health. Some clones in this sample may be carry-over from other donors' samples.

CDR3: CASTPDGAVGIPPINNEQFF. Written as DNA, the CDR3 is TGTGCCAGTACCCCCGATGGCGCTGTGGGAATACCTCCAATAAACAATGAGCAGTTCTTC. The chain combines TRBV19 with TRBJ2-1, with no clear D. The CDR3 consists of 20 residues. V was cut by 7 bases and J by 5 bases, with 33 bases left in between. Germline CDR1 and CDR2: LNHDA and SQIVND (reference sequence).